The entry that follows covers one TCR beta chain sequence. The antigen remains undetermined. The data were taken from a study of T cells in Graves' hyperthyroidism and ophthalmopathy. Whole-study results and caveats: Most thyroid clonotypes that were expanded above 0.001 also turned up in blood.

Per germline, CDR1 SGHNT and CDR2 YYREEE (reference sequence). This CDR3 has 14 amino acids. V gave up 0 bases and J gave up 6 bases, with 9 bases separating them. The CDR3 regions of TCR beta were amplified from RNA transcripts. An initial round of RT-PCR targeting the TCR CDR3 relied on the HTBI primer set. Each CDR3 protein is one row after TCRdb ran MiXCR on the multiplex PCR reads. The table includes more than 300,000 distinct CDR3 sequences, about 18% detected once. Each person with ophthalmopathy scored at least 3 on the Clinical Activity Score, reached NOSPECS grade 4 or higher, and had been ill under 3 months. Exclusion of a patient resulted from uncontrolled infection, other autoimmune disease, pregnancy or lactation.

The sequence was collected from a man aged 18-30 years with Graves' ophthalmopathy. The sample was blood. This rearrangement joins TRBV5-4 to TRBJ2-2; D is unresolved. CDR3 sequence reads: CASSLGWGAGELFF. DNA for the CDR3: TGTGCCAGCAGCTTGGGTTGGGGTGCCGGGGAGCTGTTTTTT.